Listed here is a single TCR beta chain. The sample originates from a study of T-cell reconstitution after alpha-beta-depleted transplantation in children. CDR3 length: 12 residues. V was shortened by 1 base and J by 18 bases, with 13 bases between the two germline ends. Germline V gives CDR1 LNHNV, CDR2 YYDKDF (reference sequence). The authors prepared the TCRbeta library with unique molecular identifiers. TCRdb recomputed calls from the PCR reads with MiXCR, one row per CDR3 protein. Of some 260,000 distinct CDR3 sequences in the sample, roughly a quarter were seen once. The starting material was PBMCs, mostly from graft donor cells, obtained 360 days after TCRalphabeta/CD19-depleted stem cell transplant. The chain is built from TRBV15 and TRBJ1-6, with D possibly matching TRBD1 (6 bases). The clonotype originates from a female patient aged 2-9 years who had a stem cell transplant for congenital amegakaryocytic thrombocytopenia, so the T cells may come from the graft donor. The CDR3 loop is CATSRVRARGHF. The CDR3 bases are TGTGCCACCAGCAGAGTTCGAGCCAGGGGCCACTTT.